These T cell receptor beta chains were read from a single sample in a study of OX40 agonist ivuxolimab in advanced cancers. Assay: immunoSEQ multiplex PCR; the TCRdb copy retains only in-frame clones and omits some. The repertoire holds roughly 68,000 clones, with around 83% as singletons. Specimen: CD4+ or CD8+ T cells sorted from blood, collected in a trial of the OX40 agonist ivuxolimab. The receptors here all came from an adult with an advanced solid tumor such as melanoma, head and neck, liver or kidney cancer. Each CDR3 is given with its conserved first and last residue. The order of the fields is clone size, D gene, CDR3 length, V gene, J gene, CDR3 DNA, CDR3 protein. D genes are given only for firm matches. Size values are once, few and many counts, or a class for expanded clones, and some rows have none.

>NA|NA|11|TRBV4-1|TRBJ2-7
TGCGCCAGCAGCCAAGACGGACCTCAGTACTTC
CASSQDGPQYF
>NA|NA|11|TRBV6-5|TRBJ1-3
TGTGCCAGCAGGCTCGGAAACACCATATATTTT
CASRLGNTIYF
>few|NA|15|TRBV19|TRBJ2-6
TGTGCCAGTAGTATAGGGAAAGGTGGGGCCAACGTCCTGACTTTC
CASSIGKGGANVLTF
>NA|TRBD2|14|TRBV6-1|TRBJ2-2
TGTGCCAGCAGTGAGGGAGGGTCAGCGCGGAAGCTGTTTTTT
CASSEGGSARKLFF
>NA|TRBD1|15|TRBV4-1|TRBJ1-6
TGCGCCAGCAGCCCGGTGGGACAGAAGGGTTCACCCCTCCACTTT
CASSPVGQKGSPLHF
>few|TRBD1|17|TRBV28|TRBJ2-1
TGTGCCAGCAGCCCTCACCTTGGGGACAGGGACTACAATGAGCAGTTCTTC
CASSPHLGDRDYNEQFF
>NA|NA|14|TRBV19|TRBJ1-2
TGTGCCAGTAGCGCATTTGCAGGGGCGGAAGGCTACACCTTC
CASSAFAGAEGYTF
>NA|NA|15|TRBV7-5|TRBJ2-7
TGTGTCAGAAGCGTCCAGGGACAGCATCACTACGAGCAGTACTTC
CVRSVQGQHHYEQYF
>NA|NA|17|TRBV6-4|TRBJ2-1
TGTGCCAGCAGTGTGGAAGGTACAGGGGGACTAGGCGGTGAGCAGTTCTTC
CASSVEGTGGLGGEQFF
>NA|NA|16|TRBV5-1|TRBJ2-2
TGCGCCAGCAGCTTGGACCCATTAGGGAACACCGGGGAGCTGTTTTTT
CASSLDPLGNTGELFF
>NA|TRBD2|14|TRBV6-5|TRBJ2-2
TGTGCCAGCAGGGCGACTAGCGGAGCCGGGGAGCTGTTTTTT
CASRATSGAGELFF
>NA|TRBD2|15|TRBV6-5|TRBJ2-6
TGTGCCAGCAGTTACGGGGGGGCTGGGGCCAACGTCCTGACTTTC
CASSYGGAGANVLTF
>NA|TRBD1|12|TRBV27|TRBJ2-1
TGTGCCAGCAGCTGGACAGGGGGAGAGCAGTTCTTC
CASSWTGGEQFF
>NA|NA|10|TRBV20-1|TRBJ2-5
TGCAGTGCCGCTCAAGGGACCCAGTACTTC
CSAAQGTQYF
>NA|TRBD1|15|TRBV5-1|TRBJ1-4
TGCGCCAGCAGTTTTGGGGACAGGGGAGGAGGAAAACTGTTTTTT
CASSFGDRGGGKLFF
>NA|NA|14|TRBV2|TRBJ1-4
TGTGCCAGCAGGCGCGGGGGGGGGAATGAAAAACTGTTTTTT
CASRRGGGNEKLFF
>NA|NA|15|TRBV27|TRBJ1-5
TGTGCCAGCAGCTCGAGCATCAGGGGCTATCAGCCCCAGCATTTT
CASSSSIRGYQPQHF
>NA|NA|15|TRBV11-2|TRBJ1-2
TGTGTCAGCAGCTCCCGCCTGGCTAGGGGCTATGGCTACACCTTC
CVSSSRLARGYGYTF
>NA|NA|15|TRBV9|TRBJ1-4
TGTGCCAGCAGCCCCAAAGTGGGAGGGAATGAAAAACTGTTTTTT
CASSPKVGGNEKLFF
>once|TRBD1|12|TRBV7-9|TRBJ1-4
TGTGCCAGCGGGACAGCTAATGAAAAACTGTTTTTT
CASGTANEKLFF
>NA|NA|15|TRBV11-1|TRBJ1-2
TGTGCCAGCAGCTTAGAGGGTTTTGCTAACTATGGCTACACCTTC
CASSLEGFANYGYTF
>NA|NA|15|TRBV7-9|TRBJ1-6
TGTGCCAGCAGCAAACGGGCACTAGCGGATTCACCCCTCCACTTT
CASSKRALADSPLHF
>NA|TRBD2|14|TRBV19|TRBJ2-1
TGTGCCAGTAACCCGGGACTAGCTTACAATGAGCAGTTCTTC
CASNPGLAYNEQFF
>NA|TRBD1|18|TRBV18|TRBJ1-6
TGTGCCAGCTCACCGGCTGACAGGGGAAGTGTTTCTAATTCACCCCTCCACTTT
CASSPADRGSVSNSPLHF
>once|NA|14|TRBV5-4|TRBJ2-5
TGTGCCAGCAGCTTGGCAAGGACTCAAGAGACCCAGTACTTC
CASSLARTQETQYF
>many|TRBD1|17|TRBV19|TRBJ2-7
TGTGCCAGTAGTATAGGGGACAGAGCGAGAGGCTCCTACGAGCAGTACTTC
CASSIGDRARGSYEQYF
>few|NA|12|TRBV29-1|TRBJ1-2
TGCAGCGTTAGGACAGTTGGATATGGCTACACCTTC
CSVRTVGYGYTF
>NA|NA|17|TRBV5-1|TRBJ1-6
TGCGCCAGCAGCTTGGACAAGGGAAGGGGTTATAATTCACCCCTCCACTTT
CASSLDKGRGYNSPLHF
>NA|NA|15|TRBV18|TRBJ2-1
TGTGCCAGCCCCCCGGGGCAGGGCTCCTACAATGAGCAGTTCTTC
CASPPGQGSYNEQFF
>NA|NA|15|TRBV6-1|TRBJ1-2
TGTGCCAGCAATCCCGGGACAACCGCTAACTATGGCTACACCTTC
CASNPGTTANYGYTF
>NA|NA|16|TRBV27|TRBJ2-6
TGTGCCAGCAGTTTACAGGGTGCGGAAGGGGCCAACGTCCTGACTTTC
CASSLQGAEGANVLTF
>NA|TRBD1|14|TRBV6-6|TRBJ2-7
TGTGCCAGCAGTTTAGGACAGGGGAGGTACGAGCAGTACTTC
CASSLGQGRYEQYF
>NA|NA|14|TRBV18|TRBJ2-6
TGTGCCAGCTCCCCCCCTTCTGGGGCCAACGTCCTGACTTTC
CASSPPSGANVLTF
>few|NA|16|TRBV18|TRBJ2-5
TGTGCCAGCTCACCAGTGCTGGGGGCAAACGGAGAGACCCAGTACTTC
CASSPVLGANGETQYF
>NA|TRBD1|14|TRBV29-1|TRBJ2-2
TGCAGCGTTGAGGGGGCAGGGGGCACCGGGGAGCTGTTTTTT
CSVEGAGGTGELFF
>NA|NA|17|TRBV6-1|TRBJ2-7
TGTGCCAGCAGTGAATCTCCAGGGCAGGGGCTCTCCTACGAGCAGTACTTC
CASSESPGQGLSYEQYF
>NA|NA|16|TRBV28|TRBJ2-7
TGTGCCAGCAGCTCAGTCGGGGGTCCCAACTCCTACGAGCAGTACTTC
CASSSVGGPNSYEQYF
>NA|NA|16|TRBV18|TRBJ1-1
TGTGCCAGCTCACCCCGTCGGGGCGAAGTGAACACTGAAGCTTTCTTT
CASSPRRGEVNTEAFF
>few|TRBD1|14|TRBV15|TRBJ1-1
TGTGCCACCAGCCGGGACAGGGCTAACACTGAAGCTTTCTTT
CATSRDRANTEAFF
>few|NA|12|TRBV30|TRBJ1-5
TGTGCCTGGAGTGTAGGTTCACCGCCCCAGCATTTT
CAWSVGSPPQHF